The following is a T cell receptor beta chain sequence with its context. It has no known antigen specificity. No quality values exist for individual bases; no much larger clone is one base distant. The study was a case-control design nested within a healthcare worker cohort in London, UK, with weekly nasopharyngeal swab PCR tests and blood sampling. Healthcare workers were recruited between 23 and 31 March 2020, during the week of the UK lockdown, and were followed weekly for up to about 15 weeks. Via the germline V gene, CDR1 is SGHRS and CDR2 YFSETQ. The CDR3 sequence holds 15 residues, the cysteine and phenylalanine included. Only CDR3 DNA is held: 45 bases, read in frame from base 1. V is pared back by 3 bases and J by 8 bases, with 17 bases lying between the germline termini. These data originate in a study of early T cells in non-severe SARS-CoV-2 infection (dated by TCRdb to the early 2020s). General notes on the study: Because TCR sequencing was done on bulk RNA from unsorted whole blood, the alpha and beta chains could not be paired. Study-wide conclusions, independent of this receptor: VDJdb matching was skewed toward anti-spike CD8 responses, so virus-specific expansions were likely underestimated and private and CD4 specificities were missed.

The library relied on 5' RACE. Sequencing took place on a NextSeq 500. Unique molecular identifiers were attached to individual cDNA molecules in the TCR library protocol so that sequencing error and PCR bias could be corrected. Both TCR alpha and beta chains were sequenced, and tight co-correlation was observed between alpha and beta sequence abundances in each sample. The authors' pipeline ran thus. Decombinator V4 was used to annotate the V gene, J gene and CDR3 of the TCR sequences. Expanded TCRs were defined as changing significantly between any two time points under a Poisson model with p below 0.0001. TCR abundances were normalised to the total number of TCRs sequenced in each sample and reported as counts per million. MAIT TCRs were defined by TRAV1-2 paired with TRAJ12, TRAJ20 or TRAJ33, and iNKT TCRs by TRAV10 paired with TRAJ18. VDJdb, accessed on 1 November 2021, was searched for TCRs annotated for CMV, EBV and SARS-CoV-2, and TCRs annotated for more than one antigen were excluded. TCRdb reprocessed the public reads (quality trimming at Q25 with fastp, clone calling with MiXCR) and kept in-frame beta chains. Each entry merges the rows of one CDR3 protein and shows their most common DNA and genes. The V and J calls and clone size come from TCRdb's table, not from the authors' own analysis. Across this sample there are 100,000 or so distinct CDR3 sequences, with over 10% seen only once. In total, the top ten clones hold less than 8% of the sample.

The chain couples TRBV5-1 to TRBJ2-2; a tentative D match to TRBD1 spans 6 bases. The origin of this receptor is an adult who was a healthcare worker with PCR-confirmed SARS-CoV-2 infection or an uninfected control (not recorded which). Sequencing was carried out using whole blood. The CDR3 has the sequence CASSSTTGNEGELFF. The DNA is as follows: TGCGCCAGCAGCTCTACTACAGGGAACGAGGGGGAGCTGTTTTTT. Extended through the reference TRBV5-1 and TRBJ2-2 proteins, this CDR3 yields the full variable domain: KAGVTQTPRYLIKTRGQQVTLSCSPISGHRSVSWYQQTPGQGLQFLFEYFSETQRNKGNFPGRFSGRQFSNSRSEMNVSTLELGDSALYLCASSSTTGNEGELFFGEGSRLTVL.